This T cell receptor (beta chain) is drawn from a study of early T cells in non-severe SARS-CoV-2 infection. Study context: Sequencing input comprised bulk RNA from unsorted whole blood; chain pairing was not available. Study outcomes and limitations: Private and CD4 specificities were missed by VDJdb matching, skewed to anti-spike CD8.

Ten or more counts support this clonotype. The antigen is not known. The germline V and J ends were trimmed by 7 bases and 9 bases, with 21 bases remaining between them. The germline CDR1 and CDR2 sequences are DFQATT and SNEGSKA (reference sequence). This CDR3 comprises 14 residues. Unique molecular identifiers (one per individual cDNA molecule) were attached. TCRdb ran MiXCR on the 5' RACE reads and lists one entry per CDR3 protein. The sample contains roughly 100,000 distinct CDR3 sequences, roughly 15% of which appear only once. The sample was whole blood. This sequence joins TRBV20-1 and TRBJ2-2; tentative D call: TRBD2 (6 bases). This clonotype was obtained from an adult who was a healthcare worker with PCR-confirmed SARS-CoV-2 infection or an uninfected control (not recorded which). The CDR3 here is CSVNQGLSSRELFF. DNA for the CDR3: TGCAGTGTTAACCAAGGACTATCGTCGAGGGAGCTGTTTTTT.